The rows below give T cell receptor beta chains drawn from one sample of a study of T-cell memory formation after mild COVID-19. TCRdb recomputed calls from the 5' RACE reads with MiXCR, one row per CDR3 protein. This repertoire shows roughly 450,000 distinct CDR3 sequences, 15% to 20% found once; its top ten account for 10% to 15%. The sample comprised PBMCs or a T cell subset sorted from them (not recorded which). The receptors originated from an adult woman who had mild COVID-19 (a few samples of this study predate the infection). Cell type and time point are not known. The CDR3 runs from the conserved cysteine through the conserved F or W. A D gene is named only where the DNA matches it firmly. Rows may omit the clone size; those that give it use once, few, many or a size class.

d_gene: .; v_gene: TRBV7-2; j_gene: TRBJ1-2; abundance: many; CDR3nt: TGTGCCAGCAGCCCGGGGTTGGGGAACTATGGCTACACCTTC; CDR3aa: CASSPGLGNYGYTF
d_gene: .; v_gene: TRBV2; j_gene: TRBJ1-6; abundance: many; CDR3nt: TGTGCCAGCACCCGGGGCGGGGATAATTCACCCCTCCACTTT; CDR3aa: CASTRGGDNSPLHF
d_gene: TRBD1; v_gene: TRBV7-2; j_gene: TRBJ2-1; abundance: .; CDR3nt: TGTGCCAGCAGCTTACCGGGACAGGGGGTACCCAAGGATAACAATGAGCAGTTCTTC; CDR3aa: CASSLPGQGVPKDNNEQFF
d_gene: TRBD2; v_gene: TRBV7-9; j_gene: TRBJ2-1; abundance: few; CDR3nt: TGTGCCAGCAGCTTACCCGGGCCTAGCGGGTCCTACAATGAGCAGTTCTTC; CDR3aa: CASSLPGPSGSYNEQFF
d_gene: TRBD1; v_gene: TRBV2; j_gene: TRBJ1-1; abundance: .; CDR3nt: TGTGCCAGCACCTATTCTGGGGGACAGGGAAACACTGAAGCTTTCTTT; CDR3aa: CASTYSGGQGNTEAFF
d_gene: .; v_gene: TRBV5-4; j_gene: TRBJ2-7; abundance: .; CDR3nt: TGTGCCAGCACGGCTCAGGGCGGGCCCTACGAGCAGTACTTC; CDR3aa: CASTAQGGPYEQYF
d_gene: .; v_gene: TRBV5-1; j_gene: TRBJ2-2; abundance: .; CDR3nt: TGCGCCAGCAGCTTGGAGCGAATCGGGGAGCTGTTTTTT; CDR3aa: CASSLERIGELFF
d_gene: .; v_gene: TRBV12-3/TRBV12-4; j_gene: TRBJ1-2; abundance: few; CDR3nt: TGTGCCAGCAGTTTAAGGGGACTCTATAACTATGGCTACACCTTC; CDR3aa: CASSLRGLYNYGYTF
d_gene: .; v_gene: TRBV5-1; j_gene: TRBJ2-1; abundance: few; CDR3nt: TGCGCCAGCAGCTTGGCCCAATACTACAATGAGCAGTTCTTC; CDR3aa: CASSLAQYYNEQFF
d_gene: .; v_gene: TRBV4-1; j_gene: TRBJ2-2; abundance: .; CDR3nt: TGCGCCAGTATAGAAAACACCGGGGAGCTGTTTTTT; CDR3aa: CASIENTGELFF
d_gene: .; v_gene: TRBV20-1; j_gene: TRBJ2-1; abundance: many; CDR3nt: TGCAGTGCTAGAGTCGTGTATGGGAGCTCCTACAATGAGCAGTTCTTC; CDR3aa: CSARVVYGSSYNEQFF
d_gene: TRBD1; v_gene: TRBV5-1; j_gene: TRBJ1-2; abundance: few; CDR3nt: TGCGCCAGCAGCTTGCAGGGGGAGATCTATGGCTACACCTTC; CDR3aa: CASSLQGEIYGYTF
d_gene: TRBD1; v_gene: TRBV24-1; j_gene: TRBJ1-5; abundance: few; CDR3nt: TGTGCCACCAGTGACAAACAGGGGGGCAATCAGCCCCAGCATTTT; CDR3aa: CATSDKQGGNQPQHF
d_gene: TRBD2; v_gene: TRBV25-1; j_gene: TRBJ2-1; abundance: .; CDR3nt: TGTGCCAGCAGTGAACGAGCGGGAGCCTCCTACAATGAGCAGTTCTTC; CDR3aa: CASSERAGASYNEQFF
d_gene: .; v_gene: TRBV7-2; j_gene: TRBJ2-1; abundance: many; CDR3nt: TGTGCCAGCAGCTTAAGTCTGGGCTATCGTAGGGGGGAGCAGTTCTTC; CDR3aa: CASSLSLGYRRGEQFF
d_gene: TRBD1; v_gene: TRBV6-5; j_gene: TRBJ1-5; abundance: few; CDR3nt: TGTGCCAGCTTTGACAGGGATCAGCCCCAGCATTTT; CDR3aa: CASFDRDQPQHF
d_gene: TRBD1; v_gene: TRBV10-3; j_gene: TRBJ2-7; abundance: many; CDR3nt: TGTGCCGCAACCGGGACAGGGAACGAGCAGTACTTC; CDR3aa: CAATGTGNEQYF
d_gene: TRBD1; v_gene: TRBV24-1; j_gene: TRBJ2-3; abundance: .; CDR3nt: TGTGCCACCAGTGTCACAGGGGGTTTCACCCCAGATACGCAGTATTTT; CDR3aa: CATSVTGGFTPDTQYF
d_gene: .; v_gene: TRBV2; j_gene: TRBJ2-7; abundance: few; CDR3nt: TGTGCCAGCAGTGAACAGGGAACGAACGAGCAGTACTTC; CDR3aa: CASSEQGTNEQYF
d_gene: .; v_gene: TRBV10-3; j_gene: TRBJ1-5; abundance: .; CDR3nt: TGTGCCATCAGTGACGGCAGGGATCAGCCCCAGCATTTT; CDR3aa: CAISDGRDQPQHF
d_gene: .; v_gene: TRBV20-1; j_gene: TRBJ2-2; abundance: few; CDR3nt: TGCAGTGCTAGGACAGGTTCGCTGAACGGGGAGCTGTTTTTT; CDR3aa: CSARTGSLNGELFF
d_gene: TRBD2; v_gene: TRBV9; j_gene: TRBJ2-1; abundance: few; CDR3nt: TGTGCCAGCAGCGGGACTAGCGGGAGGTCCTACAATGAGCAGTTCTTC; CDR3aa: CASSGTSGRSYNEQFF
d_gene: TRBD1; v_gene: TRBV5-4; j_gene: TRBJ2-3; abundance: few; CDR3nt: TGTGCCAGCGTCCGGGACAGGGCTTCGGATACGCAGTATTTT; CDR3aa: CASVRDRASDTQYF
d_gene: TRBD1; v_gene: TRBV12-3/TRBV12-4; j_gene: TRBJ2-4; abundance: few; CDR3nt: TGTGCCAGCAGTTTAGGTGACAGGGCTATGAACATTCAGTACTTC; CDR3aa: CASSLGDRAMNIQYF
d_gene: TRBD1; v_gene: TRBV29-1; j_gene: TRBJ1-5; abundance: few; CDR3nt: TGCAGCGTTGAAGATGGGACAGGGGGCCAGCCCCAGCATTTT; CDR3aa: CSVEDGTGGQPQHF
d_gene: .; v_gene: TRBV7-9; j_gene: TRBJ2-6; abundance: .; CDR3nt: TGTGCCAGCAGCTCCAGGGGTTCTGGGGCCAACGTCCTGACTTTC; CDR3aa: CASSSRGSGANVLTF
d_gene: TRBD1; v_gene: TRBV6-2/TRBV6-3; j_gene: TRBJ1-2; abundance: few; CDR3nt: TGTGCCAGCAGTTACTCAACCTCCGGGACAGATAGACTCTATGGCTACACCTTC; CDR3aa: CASSYSTSGTDRLYGYTF
d_gene: TRBD1; v_gene: TRBV15; j_gene: TRBJ2-7; abundance: .; CDR3nt: TGTGCCACCAGCAGAGGGACAGGGGCTTACTACGAGCAGTACTTC; CDR3aa: CATSRGTGAYYEQYF
d_gene: .; v_gene: TRBV9; j_gene: TRBJ2-5; abundance: .; CDR3nt: TGTGCCAGCAGCCCAGAGGGTAGCCGGGTGGAGACCCAGTACTTC; CDR3aa: CASSPEGSRVETQYF
d_gene: .; v_gene: TRBV20-1; j_gene: TRBJ2-2; abundance: .; CDR3nt: TGCAGTGCCACTCGCTCCGGGAGAGGTACCGGGGAGCTGTTTTTT; CDR3aa: CSATRSGRGTGELFF
d_gene: .; v_gene: TRBV4-1; j_gene: TRBJ2-1; abundance: .; CDR3nt: TGCGCCAGCAGCCAAGTCGGGGAGGAAGGAATCAATGAGCAGTTCTTC; CDR3aa: CASSQVGEEGINEQFF
d_gene: .; v_gene: TRBV6-6; j_gene: TRBJ1-2; abundance: once; CDR3nt: TGTGCCAGCAGTTACTCTCAAGGGCGCTATGGCTACACCTTC; CDR3aa: CASSYSQGRYGYTF
d_gene: .; v_gene: TRBV2; j_gene: TRBJ2-5; abundance: .; CDR3nt: TGTGCCAGCAGGATCGGCCAACTAGTCCGGGGCATGGAGACCCAGTACTTC; CDR3aa: CASRIGQLVRGMETQYF
d_gene: .; v_gene: TRBV6-2/TRBV6-3; j_gene: TRBJ2-7; abundance: few; CDR3nt: TGTGCCAGCAGTTACGGAGGGACGGCGACCTACGAGCAGTACTTC; CDR3aa: CASSYGGTATYEQYF
d_gene: .; v_gene: TRBV29-1; j_gene: TRBJ2-5; abundance: .; CDR3nt: TGCAGCGTTGATAGGGGTACTCAAGAGACCCAGTACTTC; CDR3aa: CSVDRGTQETQYF
d_gene: TRBD2; v_gene: TRBV2; j_gene: TRBJ2-3; abundance: few; CDR3nt: TGTGCCACCTTAGCGGGCACCACAGATACGCAGTATTTT; CDR3aa: CATLAGTTDTQYF
d_gene: .; v_gene: TRBV7-9; j_gene: TRBJ1-5; abundance: .; CDR3nt: TGTGCCAGCAGCTTTGGGGAACAGCCCCAGCATTTT; CDR3aa: CASSFGEQPQHF
d_gene: .; v_gene: TRBV6-5; j_gene: TRBJ2-1; abundance: few; CDR3nt: TGTGCCAGCAGTTCACTTCGGGGGTTATGGTACAATGAGCAGTTCTTC; CDR3aa: CASSSLRGLWYNEQFF
d_gene: .; v_gene: TRBV6-5; j_gene: TRBJ2-5; abundance: .; CDR3nt: TGTGCCAGCAGTTACACATTCCAGGGAGAGGAGACCCAGTACTTC; CDR3aa: CASSYTFQGEETQYF
d_gene: .; v_gene: TRBV7-9; j_gene: TRBJ1-1; abundance: .; CDR3nt: TGTGCCAGCAGCTCGGGCTATAGTACTGAAGCTTTCTTT; CDR3aa: CASSSGYSTEAFF
d_gene: .; v_gene: TRBV12-3/TRBV12-4; j_gene: TRBJ2-5; abundance: many; CDR3nt: TGTGCCAGCATGGGGTCGGTTGGGACCCAGTACTTC; CDR3aa: CASMGSVGTQYF
d_gene: .; v_gene: TRBV2; j_gene: TRBJ2-3; abundance: few; CDR3nt: TGTGCCAGCAGTTATGAGCCGAGCACAGATACGCAGTATTTT; CDR3aa: CASSYEPSTDTQYF
d_gene: .; v_gene: TRBV9; j_gene: TRBJ2-2; abundance: few; CDR3nt: TGTGCCAGCAGCGACCAATTCCCCGGGGAGCTGTTTTTT; CDR3aa: CASSDQFPGELFF